The 20 T cell receptor beta chains reported below all come from one sample, sequenced in a study of blood T cell repertoires in COVID-19. The assay was immunoSEQ multiplex PCR, and TCRdb's table has in-frame clones only and misses some. Among 280,000 or so clones listed, 70% to 90% were seen once. Sequences were obtained from PBMCs or T cells enriched from blood (not recorded which). These receptors all stem from a woman in her thirties or forties who had recovered from COVID-19.

V and J are TRBV20-1 and TRBJ2-1; possibly TRBD2 for D (6 bases). This CDR3 has 11 residues. Germline assignment: CDR1 DFQATT and CDR2 SNEGSKA (reference sequence). Between the trimmed V and J ends, which lost 7 bases and 4 bases, there was a span of 8 bases. CDR3: CSGGGYNEQFF. The CDR3 DNA reads TGCAGTGGTGGGGGGTACAATGAGCAGTTCTTC.

This rearrangement joins TRBV7-2 to TRBJ1-3, with 8 nucleotides matching TRBD1. With 4 bases clipped from V and 7 bases from J, the junction kept 18 bases outside the gene matches. CDR1 and CDR2 (germline): SGHTA, FQGNSA. The CDR3 extends over 18 amino acids. The CDR3 is CASSSDRDGIVTRNTIYF. CDR3 nucleotides: TGTGCCAGCAGCTCGGACAGGGACGGAATCGTAACGCGTAACACCATATATTTT.

This clone occurred a few times. The rearrangement joins TRBV5-6 to TRBJ2-7; a weak D match, TRBD1 (5 bases). The germline V gene encodes CDR1 SGHDT and CDR2 YYEEEE. The CDR3 has 15 residues. V was pared by 1 base and J by 4 bases, with 15 bases between. The CDR3 DNA sequence: TGTGCCAGCAGCTTGCGCGAGACAGCCTGGTACGAGCAGTACTTC. Amino acids: CASSLRETAWYEQYF.

The chain couples TRBV7-6 to TRBJ2-2; no definite D call. This CDR3 is built from 13 residues. Germline V gene sequence: CDR1 SGHVS, CDR2 FNYEAQ. Trimming cost V 5 bases and J 7 bases, with 11 bases left between them. This CDR3 reads CASSQSPGGELFF. The CDR3 nucleotides are TGTGCCAGCAGCCAATCCCCGGGCGGGGAGCTGTTTTTT.

The chain recombines TRBV11-2 with TRBJ2-7, with 9 bases fitting TRBD2. The CDR3 extends over 13 amino acids. Trimming took 6 bases from V and 4 from J; bases not matched to a gene: 4. CDR1 and CDR2 (germline): SGHAT, FQNNGV. The CDR3 nucleotides are TGTGCCAGCAGATCTAGCGGGACTTACGAGCAGTACTTC. Translation gives CASRSSGTYEQYF.

V gene TRBV28 combines with J gene TRBJ1-2; 8 nucleotides line up with TRBD1. Germline-derived CDR1 and CDR2 are MDHEN and SYDVKM. This CDR3 contains 14 residues. V shed 8 bases, J shed 5 bases, and the junction held 10 bases outside the gene matches. CDR3 sequence reads: CASYSPGQVYGYTF. The CDR3 DNA follows: TGTGCCAGCTATTCCCCGGGACAGGTTTATGGCTACACCTTC.

The J gene is TRBJ2-7, the V gene TRBV4-3; 9 bases are shared with TRBD2. This CDR3 contains 15 residues. V lost 4 bases and J lost 7; bases outside the gene matches: 11. Germline V gives CDR1 LGHNA, CDR2 YSLEER. The DNA for the CDR3 is TGCGCCAGCAGCCCAGGTTTTAGCGGGAGAGGAGAGCAGTACTTC. Translating gives CASSPGFSGRGEQYF.

V gene TRBV15 combines with J gene TRBJ2-1, with 10 bases aligning to TRBD1. V shed 3 bases, J shed 6 bases, and the junction held 5 bases outside the gene matches. This CDR3 region has 15 residues. Germline CDR1 is LNHNV and CDR2 is YYDKDF (reference sequence). The CDR3 region is CATSRGTGVLNEQFF. The CDR3 bases are TGTGCCACCAGCAGGGGGACAGGGGTTCTCAATGAGCAGTTCTTC.

The chain combines TRBV24-1 with TRBJ2-1, with D maybe TRBD2 (5 bases). The CDR3 has 13 residues. V was cut by 5 bases and J by 6 bases, with 10 bases left in between. Germline CDR1 reads KGHDR; CDR2 reads SFDVKD. CDR3 region: CATSVDGGNEQFF. In nucleotides, the CDR3 is TGTGCCACCAGTGTAGATGGAGGCAATGAGCAGTTCTTC.

In this sample, this clone turned up many times. This chain connects TRBV27 to TRBJ1-2; 8 bases agree with TRBD1. V lost 5 bases, J lost 6 bases, and 2 bases stayed unmatched. There are 12 residues in the CDR3. Per the germline V gene, CDR1 is MNHEY and CDR2 is SMNVEV (reference sequence). CDR3: CASSPTGDGYTF. CDR3 in DNA: TGTGCCAGCAGTCCGACAGGGGATGGCTACACCTTC.

The V and J genes are TRBV7-2 and TRBJ2-7; D perhaps matches TRBD1 (6 bases). Trimming removed 4 bases at V and 1 base at J, with 14 bases between. Germline-derived CDR1 and CDR2 are SGHTA and FQGNSA. CDR3 length: 15 residues. This CDR3 is CASSSAGVKSYEQYF. The DNA of the CDR3 is TGTGCCAGCAGCTCCGCAGGGGTTAAGTCCTACGAGCAGTACTTC.

This chain joins TRBV28 and TRBJ2-4; TRBD2 is a possible D gene (5 bases). The CDR3 totals 18 residues. Trimming stripped 5 bases from V and 0 bases from J, with 20 bases between. Germline assignment: CDR1 MDHEN and CDR2 SYDVKM. The CDR3: CASSPSHGPRGAKNIQYF. CDR3 DNA: TGTGCCAGCAGTCCAAGTCATGGCCCTCGGGGAGCCAAAAACATTCAGTACTTC.

The genes are TRBV10-3 and TRBJ2-7; 7 positions match TRBD1. Germline loops: CDR1 ENHRY, CDR2 SYGVKD. Unmatched junction bases numbered 14, after V lost 11 bases and J lost 4 bases. The length of the CDR3 is 14 residues. DNA for the CDR3: TGTGCCTCGGGGACCACAGGGGACGGTTACGAGCAGTACTTC. This translates into CASGTTGDGYEQYF.

The chain uses TRBV2 and TRBJ1-2; 7 bases match TRBD1. CDR1 is SNHLY and CDR2 is FYNNEI in the germline V gene. J gave up 8 bases and V 5 bases, and 5 bases lay outside the gene matches. The CDR3 spans 12 residues. CDR3: CASSSQGGGYTF. In DNA form, the CDR3 reads TGTGCCAGCAGTTCCCAGGGGGGAGGCTACACCTTC.

CDR3 residues: CASSQDQSGVSKNIQYF. Written as DNA, the CDR3 is TGCGCCAGCAGCCAAGATCAATCGGGGGTCTCAAAAAACATTCAGTACTTC. V and J are TRBV4-3 and TRBJ2-4, with D possibly TRBD2 on 6 matching bases. Germline V CDR1 and CDR2: LGHNA, YSLEER. The CDR3 spans 17 residues. V was trimmed by 0 bases and J by 4 bases, leaving 16 bases between them.

This chain uses TRBV14 with TRBJ2-4; 8 nucleotides match TRBD2. The V segment lost 0 bases and the J segment 6 bases; nucleotides outside the gene matches: 4. Germline V gene lookup returns CDR1 SGHDN and CDR2 FVKESK. The CDR3 extends over 15 amino acids. The CDR3 DNA follows: TGTGCCAGCAGCCAAGACTCGACTAGCGCAAACATTCAGTACTTC. Its protein is CASSQDSTSANIQYF.

The chain recombines TRBV5-1 with TRBJ1-2; D is perhaps TRBD1 (5 bases). The germline V gene encodes CDR1 SGHRS and CDR2 YFSETQ. V lost 1 base and J 7 bases, leaving 11 bases between the germline ends. This CDR3 has 13 amino acids. Here the CDR3 reads CASSLPGRGGYTF. The CDR3 coding sequence is TGCGCCAGCAGCTTGCCAGGGCGCGGTGGCTACACCTTC.

The chain uses TRBV27 and TRBJ2-1; TRBD2 matches 13 bases. The CDR3 is 16 residues long. Germline CDR1 is MNHEY and CDR2 is SMNVEV (reference sequence). Trimming removed 3 bases from V and 8 bases from J; junction bases left unmatched: 7. The CDR3 nucleotides are TGTGCCAGCAGTTTCCTAACTAGCGGGAGGGTGGATGAGCAGTTCTTC. Translated, it gives CASSFLTSGRVDEQFF.

J is TRBJ2-1 and V is TRBV19; 7 nucleotides align to TRBD2. CDR1 is LNHDA, CDR2 SQIVND, per germline (reference sequence). CDR3 size: 13 residues. Unmatched junction bases numbered 7, after V lost 10 bases and J lost 4 bases. The CDR3 DNA follows: TGTGCCACTACCGGGGGAGGGTACAATGAGCAGTTCTTC. Its protein product is CATTGGGYNEQFF.

The chain employs TRBV7-2 and TRBJ2-7; 8 bases are a match to TRBD2. The CDR3 length is 15 residues. Germline V CDR1 and CDR2: SGHTA, FQGNSA. Trimming at V came to 5 bases and at J to 3 bases, leaving 9 bases not matched to a gene. In nucleotides, the CDR3 is TGTGCCAGCAGCAATATAGCGGGAACCGGCTACGAGCAGTACTTC. This sequence encodes CASSNIAGTGYEQYF.